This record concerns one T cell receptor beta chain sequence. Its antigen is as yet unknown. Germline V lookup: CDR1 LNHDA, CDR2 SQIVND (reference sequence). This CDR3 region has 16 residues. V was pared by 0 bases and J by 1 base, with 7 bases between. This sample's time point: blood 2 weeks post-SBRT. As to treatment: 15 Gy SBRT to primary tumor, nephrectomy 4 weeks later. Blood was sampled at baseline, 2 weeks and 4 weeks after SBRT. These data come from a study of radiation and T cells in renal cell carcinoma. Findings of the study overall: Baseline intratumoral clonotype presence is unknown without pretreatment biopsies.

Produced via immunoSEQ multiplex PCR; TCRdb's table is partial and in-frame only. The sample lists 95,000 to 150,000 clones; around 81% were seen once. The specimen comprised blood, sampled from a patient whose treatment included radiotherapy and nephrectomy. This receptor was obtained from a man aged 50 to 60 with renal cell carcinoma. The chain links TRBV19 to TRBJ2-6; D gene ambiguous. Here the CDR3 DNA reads TGTGCCAGTAGTATAGAAGGGTCTTCTGGGGCCAACGTCCTGACTTTC. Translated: CASSIEGSSGANVLTF.